These T cell receptor beta chains were read from a single sample in a study of OX40 agonist ivuxolimab in advanced cancers. Sequenced by immunoSEQ multiplex PCR; TCRdb stores in-frame clones only, minus some. The profile shows about 99,000 clones, around nine tenths of them singletons. The sequencing used CD4+ or CD8+ T cells sorted from blood, collected in a trial of the OX40 agonist ivuxolimab. These receptors originate from an adult with an advanced solid tumor such as melanoma, head and neck, liver or kidney cancer. CDR3s include the opening cysteine and the closing phenylalanine or tryptophan. D genes are given only for firm matches. Expanded clones are given a class, and other clones once, few, many or no size at all.

V	D	size	J	DNA	CDR3
TRBV27	TRBD2	once	TRBJ2-5	TGTGCCAGCAGTTCTGGGACTAGCGTCTACCAAGAGACCCAGTACTTC	CASSSGTSVYQETQYF
TRBV7-2	.	.	TRBJ2-2	TGTGCCAGCAGCTTAGTCAGGGCCGGGGAGCTGTTTTTT	CASSLVRAGELFF
TRBV20-1	.	.	TRBJ2-7	TGCAGTGCTAGAGTCAGCTGGGAGCAGTACTTC	CSARVSWEQYF
TRBV4-1	.	.	TRBJ2-1	TGCGCCAGCAGCCAAGATATTCCACAGAGCTCCTACAATGAGCAGTTCTTC	CASSQDIPQSSYNEQFF
TRBV19	TRBD1	.	TRBJ2-7	TGTGCCAGTAGTTCCCGACAGGGGGACGAGCAGTACTTC	CASSSRQGDEQYF
TRBV11-2	.	few	TRBJ2-7	TGTGCCAGCAGCTCAAATCCGGCCCCATCCTACGAGCAGTACTTC	CASSSNPAPSYEQYF
TRBV7-6	TRBD1	.	TRBJ2-7	TGTGCCAGCAGCTTACGCCCCCGGGGAGACAGGGGCTACGAGCAGTACTTC	CASSLRPRGDRGYEQYF
TRBV6-5	.	once	TRBJ2-1	TGTGCCAGCTCGGGTGTCGGGGTTGGTGAGCAGTTCTTC	CASSGVGVGEQFF
TRBV7-9	.	.	TRBJ2-1	TGTGCCAAGGCCGGGGGAGGCTCCTACAATGAGCAGTTCTTC	CAKAGGGSYNEQFF
TRBV7-2	.	.	TRBJ2-7	TGTGCCAGCAGCTTAAGGGGGGGGAGCTCCTACGAGCAGTACTTC	CASSLRGGSSYEQYF
TRBV4-1	.	.	TRBJ1-6	TGCGCCAGCAGCCACGAAGACCGGGGACCCGGACGGAATTCACCCCTCCACTTT	CASSHEDRGPGRNSPLHF
TRBV5-1	.	.	TRBJ1-6	TGCGCCAGCAGCTTGGGCGGCGGGCGGTCACCCCTCCACTTT	CASSLGGGRSPLHF
TRBV28	.	.	TRBJ2-7	TGTGCCAGCAGCAACCCCGGAGGGCCGTCCTACGAGCAGTACTTC	CASSNPGGPSYEQYF
TRBV5-1	TRBD1	.	TRBJ2-5	TGCGCCAGCCGTTCCCTTACAGGGGGCGGAGGAGAGACCCAGTACTTC	CASRSLTGGGGETQYF
TRBV5-1	TRBD1	.	TRBJ1-4	TGCGCCAGCAGCCGGACAGGCCTTAATGAAAAACTGTTTTTT	CASSRTGLNEKLFF
TRBV4-2	.	.	TRBJ2-7	TGTGCCAGCAGCCCCGCCGGGGACGGATCCTACGAGCAGTACTTC	CASSPAGDGSYEQYF
TRBV7-2	TRBD1	.	TRBJ2-7	TGTGCCAGCAGCTTAGACCGACAGGGTTTTTACGAGCAGTACTTC	CASSLDRQGFYEQYF
TRBV6-5	.	once	TRBJ1-5	TGTGCCAGCAGTTACTCGGGGGGGACTCAGCCCCAGCATTTT	CASSYSGGTQPQHF
TRBV28	.	.	TRBJ2-2	TGTGCCAGCAGTTCCCCCGGGGAGCTGTTTTTT	CASSSPGELFF
TRBV9	TRBD2	.	TRBJ2-2	TGTGCCAGCAGCGTAGACCCTGGACTAGAAGGCGGGGAGCTGTTTTTT	CASSVDPGLEGGELFF
TRBV6-1	.	.	TRBJ1-1	TGTGCCAGCAGTGAAGGCTGGGAGAGGGCTTTCTTT	CASSEGWERAFF
TRBV6-5	.	.	TRBJ1-1	TGTGCCAGCGAACCCAGGGGCAGCCTGAACACTGAAGCTTTCTTT	CASEPRGSLNTEAFF
TRBV7-2	TRBD1	.	TRBJ2-2	TGTGCCAGCAGCTTAAGGGCAGGGGGTACCGGGGAGCTGTTTTTT	CASSLRAGGTGELFF
TRBV6-1	.	.	TRBJ2-5	TGTGCCAGCAGTGAAGCGCTTCGTTTCGGGAGAAGGGAGACCCAGTACTTC	CASSEALRFGRRETQYF
TRBV29-1	TRBD1	.	TRBJ2-2	TGCAGCGTTGACCCCGGGACAGGGGTTCATGGGGAGCTGTTTTTT	CSVDPGTGVHGELFF
TRBV5-1	.	.	TRBJ2-3	TGCGCCAGCAGCTTGGTGGTGTCTAGCACAGATACGCAGTATTTT	CASSLVVSSTDTQYF
TRBV11-2	TRBD2	.	TRBJ2-7	TGTGCCAGCAGCTTCACTAGCGGGACCTACGAGCAGTACTTC	CASSFTSGTYEQYF
TRBV28	.	.	TRBJ2-5	TGTGCCAGCAGCTCGGACAGCTCCCGGGAGACCCAGTACTTC	CASSSDSSRETQYF
TRBV7-8	.	.	TRBJ1-5	TGTGCCAGCAGCTCAGGGGTTGGTAATCAGCCCCAGCATTTT	CASSSGVGNQPQHF
TRBV5-1	.	.	TRBJ2-1	TGCGCCAGCAGCTTGGCACACATCAATGAGCAGTTCTTC	CASSLAHINEQFF
TRBV5-4	TRBD2	.	TRBJ2-3	TGTGCCAGCAGCTTGTCCGGGAGGGACACAGATACGCAGTATTTT	CASSLSGRDTDTQYF
TRBV28	TRBD1	.	TRBJ2-6	TGTGCCAGCAGTTTACGCGACAGGGCCTCTGGGGCCAACGTCCTGACTTTC	CASSLRDRASGANVLTF